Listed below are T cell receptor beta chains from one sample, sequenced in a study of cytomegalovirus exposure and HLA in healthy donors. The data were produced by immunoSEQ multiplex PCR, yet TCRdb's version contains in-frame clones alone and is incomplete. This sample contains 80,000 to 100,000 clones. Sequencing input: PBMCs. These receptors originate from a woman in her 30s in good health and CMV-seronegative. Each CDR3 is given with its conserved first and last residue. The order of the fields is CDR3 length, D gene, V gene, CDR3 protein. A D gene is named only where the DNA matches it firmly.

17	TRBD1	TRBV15	CATSRDRGTGPGGGYTF
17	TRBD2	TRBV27	CASMGLAGGVTYNEQFF
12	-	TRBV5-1	CASSLNTGELFF
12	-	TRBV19	CAAGVYPDGYTF
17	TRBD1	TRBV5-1	CASSSYRGGDTNYGYTF
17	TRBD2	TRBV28	CASSPGGGSGGTDTQYF
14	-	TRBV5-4	CASSLVARTSEQYF
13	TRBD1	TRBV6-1	CASRSTGDQPQHF
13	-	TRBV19	CASSIRGGQPQHF
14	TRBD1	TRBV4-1	CASSQEGGWDRAYF
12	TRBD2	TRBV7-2	CASSFSGREQYF
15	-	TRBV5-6	CASSLVRELNQPQHF